Following are 5 T cell receptor beta chains from one sample sequenced in a study of cytomegalovirus exposure and HLA in healthy donors. PCR employed 60 Vbeta and 13 Jbeta primers. Sequencing used immunoSEQ multiplex PCR; TCRdb keeps in-frame clones, though not all of them. The sample shows 100,000 to 150,000 clones, around 80% of them seen only once. The sample taken for sequencing was PBMCs. All receptors derive from a man aged 30 to 39 in good health and CMV-seronegative.

J is TRBJ2-7 and V is TRBV7-2, with D uncertain. The CDR3 is made up of 15 amino acids. V gave up 1 base and J gave up 5 bases, with 15 bases separating them. Germline V gene lookup returns CDR1 SGHTA and CDR2 FQGNSA. CDR3: CASSLGNSPGDEQYF. In DNA, the CDR3 is TGTGCCAGCAGCTTAGGGAACAGCCCTGGCGACGAGCAGTACTTC.

This chain links TRBV6-1 with TRBJ2-7; D is possibly TRBD2 (6 bases). With 0 bases removed from V and 2 bases from J, the gap between germline ends came to 11 bases. The CDR3 runs to 15 residues. Germline V lookup: CDR1 MNHNS, CDR2 SASEGT. The CDR3 sequence is CASSEAWGDPYEQYF. The CDR3 DNA sequence: TGTGCCAGCAGTGAAGCGTGGGGGGATCCCTACGAGCAGTACTTC.

V and J are TRBV19 and TRBJ1-5; tentatively, D is TRBD1 (6 bases). CDR3 length: 16 amino acids. Between the trimmed V and J ends, which lost 5 bases and 1 base, there was a span of 15 bases. Germline lookup yields CDR1 LNHDA and CDR2 SQIVND (reference sequence). Here the CDR3 DNA reads TGTGCCAGTAGTCCCGAAGGGGGGGCGAGCAATCAGCCCCAGCATTTT. This translates into CASSPEGGASNQPQHF. Full variable domain (outside the CDR3, taken from reference TRBV19 and TRBJ1-5): DGGITQSPKYLFRKEGQNVTLSCEQNLNHDAMYWYRQDPGQGLRLIYYSQIVNDFQKGDIAEGYSVSREKKESFPLTVTSAQKNPTAFYLCASSPEGGASNQPQHFGDGTRLSIL.

This clone was seen only once. V and J are TRBV5-6 and TRBJ2-7; a possible D gene is TRBD2 (6 bases). The CDR3 extends over 15 amino acids. Germline CDR1 and CDR2: SGHDT and YYEEEE. V lost 2 bases and J 7 bases, leaving 19 bases between the germline ends. CDR3 nucleotides: TGTGCCAGCAGCTTAAGGGTCGGGGGATTGGGGGAGCAGTACTTC. Its translation is CASSLRVGGLGEQYF.

V is TRBV23-1 and J is TRBJ2-5; D possibly corresponds to TRBD1 (5 bases). TRBV23-1 is labeled an ORF, and its function is uncertain. The CDR3 covers 15 residues. Trimming took off 9 bases at V and 2 bases at J, with 19 bases between the two ends. This CDR3 reads CASNSHRSPQETQYF. The CDR3 DNA follows: TGCGCCAGTAACTCACACAGGAGTCCTCAAGAGACCCAGTACTTC.